One sample yielded the 16 T cell receptor beta chains listed below, sequenced in a study of T cell responses to AZD1222 COVID-19 vaccine. Here immunoSEQ multiplex PCR was the method, and the copy in TCRdb shows in-frame clones only, minus some. The repertoire holds 110,000 to 150,000 clones, with roughly 88% as singletons. The sequencing here drew on peripheral blood, taken on day 0 of AZD1222 vaccination. Every receptor here comes from an adult in good health.

The V call is TRBV6-5, the J call TRBJ2-1, with TRBD2 matching 10 bases. J was trimmed by 6 bases and V by 6 bases; bases with no gene match: 8. Germline values: CDR1 MNHEY, CDR2 SVGAGI. The length of the CDR3 is 15 residues. CDR3 residues: CASRVPAGGRNEQFF. The CDR3 nucleotides are TGTGCCAGCAGAGTCCCAGCGGGAGGGCGCAATGAGCAGTTCTTC.

This clone has only a few counts. The V and J genes are TRBV11-2 and TRBJ2-4; maybe TRBD2 (6 bases). Germline V gene sequence: CDR1 SGHAT, CDR2 FQNNGV. V lost 2 bases and J lost 0, with 14 bases in between. This CDR3 is built from 17 residues. The CDR3 DNA reads TGTGCCAGCAGCTTATCCACTAGCTCCCTAGCCAAAAACATTCAGTACTTC. Translation: CASSLSTSSLAKNIQYF.

The chain recombines TRBV4-2 with TRBJ1-6; D is ambiguous. The germline V gene encodes CDR1 LGHNA and CDR2 YNFKEQ. The length of the CDR3 is 18 residues. Trimming took off 0 bases at V and 0 bases at J, with 12 bases between the two ends. CDR3 region: CASSQDGTRSSYNSPLHF. Here the CDR3 DNA reads TGTGCCAGCAGCCAAGATGGCACCCGGAGCTCCTATAATTCACCCCTCCACTTT.

This clone was recorded only once. The rearrangement joins TRBV10-3 to TRBJ2-7; 7 nucleotides match TRBD1. The V gene's germline CDR1 is ENHRY and CDR2 SYGVKD. Unmatched junction bases numbered 4, after V lost 10 bases and J lost 4 bases. The CDR3 totals 11 residues. The CDR3 region has the DNA TGTGCCACAACAGGGGTTTACGAGCAGTACTTC. Translated: CATTGVYEQYF.

The rearrangement joins TRBV7-2 to TRBJ2-1, with TRBD2 matching 7 bases. The V and J ends lost 5 bases and 3 bases, in that order; junction bases with no gene match: 7. CDR1 and CDR2 from the germline V gene are SGHTA and FQGNSA. This CDR3 is 15 amino acids long. The CDR3 is CASSRDYENYNEQFF. CDR3 coding DNA: TGTGCCAGCAGCCGGGACTACGAAAACTACAATGAGCAGTTCTTC.

This chain connects TRBV28 to TRBJ2-7; tentatively, D is TRBD1 or TRBD2 (6 bases each). The CDR3 contains 13 residues. With 2 bases removed from V and 4 bases from J, the gap between germline ends came to 9 bases. Germline loops: CDR1 MDHEN, CDR2 SYDVKM. In nucleotides, the CDR3 is TGTGCCAGCAGTTTAACAGGGAGGTACGAGCAGTACTTC. It codes for CASSLTGRYEQYF.

The gene calls are TRBV9 and TRBJ2-5; 11 positions agree with TRBD2. CDR3 size: 18 residues. Germline assignment: CDR1 SGDLS and CDR2 YYNGEE. V was clipped by 0 bases and J by 4 bases; unmatched bases: 11. CDR3 coding DNA: TGTGCCAGCAGCGTAGTAACTAGCGGGAGTTATAAAGTAGAGACCCAGTACTTC. Translated, it gives CASSVVTSGSYKVETQYF.

This rearrangement joins TRBV24-1 to TRBJ2-1; tentatively, D is TRBD1 or TRBD2 (5 bases each). Trimming cost V 5 bases and J 8 bases, with 12 bases left between them. This CDR3 contains 13 residues. Germline CDR1 KGHDR, CDR2 SFDVKD. The CDR3 DNA is TGTGCCACCAGTGTGAGGGGATTCGATGAGCAGTTCTTC. This codes for CATSVRGFDEQFF.

The chain uses TRBV2 and TRBJ1-1; D possibly corresponds to TRBD1 (6 bases). The V end lost 7 bases, the J end lost 1 base, and 10 bases lay between the germline ends. The CDR3 extends over 13 amino acids. Germline V CDR1 and CDR2: SNHLY, FYNNEI. As DNA, the CDR3 is TGTGCCAGCATCTCGGACAGGAACACTGAAGCTTTCTTT. Amino acids: CASISDRNTEAFF.

V is TRBV7-3 and J is TRBJ1-1, with D possibly matching TRBD1 (5 bases). The germline V and J ends were trimmed by 4 bases and 3 bases, with 9 bases remaining between them. Germline V gene sequence: CDR1 SGHTA, CDR2 FQGTGA. CDR3 length: 13 amino acids. The CDR3 region has the DNA TGTGCCAGCAGCTCCCAGGGCGACACTGAAGCTTTCTTT. It yields the protein CASSSQGDTEAFF.

The CDR3 sequence is CASSQGRTSGYNNEQFF. The CDR3 coding sequence is TGTGCCAGCAGCCAAGGAAGGACTAGCGGGTATAACAATGAGCAGTTCTTC. The chain is built from TRBV14 and TRBJ2-1; 11 bases align to TRBD2. V shed 1 base and J 5 bases; nucleotides not matched to a gene: 7. CDR1 and CDR2 (germline): SGHDN, FVKESK. The CDR3 is 17 amino acids. The full variable domain, in which reference TRBV14 and TRBJ2-1 provide the parts outside the CDR3, is EAGVTQFPSHSVIEKGQTVTLRCDPISGHDNLYWYRRVMGKEIKFLLHFVKESKQDESGMPNNRFLAERTGGTYSTLKVQPAELEDSGVYFCASSQGRTSGYNNEQFFGPGTRLTVL.

The CDR3 sequence: CASSLEGWSGELFF. In DNA form, the CDR3 reads TGCGCCAGCAGCTTGGAAGGGTGGAGCGGGGAGCTGTTTTTT. The chain uses TRBV5-1 and TRBJ2-2; D not certain. The germline V and J ends were trimmed by 0 bases and 7 bases, with 10 bases remaining between them. Germline values: CDR1 SGHRS, CDR2 YFSETQ. The CDR3 has 14 amino acids. The full variable domain, completed using reference TRBV5-1 and TRBJ2-2, is KAGVTQTPRYLIKTRGQQVTLSCSPISGHRSVSWYQQTPGQGLQFLFEYFSETQRNKGNFPGRFSGRQFSNSRSEMNVSTLELGDSALYLCASSLEGWSGELFFGEGSRLTVL.

The rearrangement joins TRBV6-2 or TRBV6-3 to TRBJ2-7; D uncertain. Germline V gene data show CDR1 as MNHEY and CDR2 as SVGEGT. This CDR3 spans 13 amino acids. With 2 bases removed from V and 2 bases from J, the gap between germline ends came to 7 bases. This chain's CDR3 is CASSYRRPYEQYF. Written as DNA, the CDR3 is TGTGCCAGCAGTTACCGGCGGCCCTACGAGCAGTACTTC.

This clone appeared a single time. The gene calls are TRBV7-8 and TRBJ1-1; D call uncertain. Trimming left V 0 bases short and J 9 bases short, with 5 bases between. Germline CDR1 and CDR2: SGHVS and FQNEAQ. The CDR3 is 11 amino acids. The DNA of the CDR3 is TGTGCCAGCAGCTTAGCGAGGAAAGCTTTCTTT. This encodes CASSLARKAFF.

Of note for this clone: The sample carries other DNA sequences with the same CDR3. V is TRBV19 and J is TRBJ2-4; D is perhaps TRBD1 (6 bases). In germline, CDR1 is LNHDA, CDR2 SQIVND (reference sequence). CDR3 length equals 13 residues. V was clipped by 8 bases and J by 2 bases, with 10 bases between them. DNA of the CDR3: TGTGCCAGTCAGCAGGGGACCAAAAACATTCAGTACTTC. This gives the protein CASQQGTKNIQYF.

The V gene is TRBV19, the J gene TRBJ1-1; 7 bases match TRBD1. Germline values: CDR1 LNHDA, CDR2 SQIVND (reference sequence). This CDR3 is built from 14 residues. J gave up 5 bases and V 7 bases, and 10 bases lay outside the gene matches. CDR3 region: CASTFGQVGTEAFF. CDR3 DNA: TGTGCCAGTACCTTCGGACAGGTAGGGACTGAAGCTTTCTTT.